This entry lists 32 T cell receptor beta chains sequenced from one sample in a study of cytomegalovirus exposure and HLA in healthy donors. The PCR ran on 60 Vbeta and 13 Jbeta primers. The assay was immunoSEQ multiplex PCR, and TCRdb's table has in-frame clones only and misses some. The sample lists about 200,000 clones; 83% were seen once. Sequencing was done on a sample of PBMCs. These receptors originate from a girl aged 5 to 17 in good health and CMV-seronegative.

The chain is built from TRBV5-6 and TRBJ2-3; 8 bases map to TRBD1. The CDR3 runs to 15 residues. Per germline, CDR1 SGHDT and CDR2 YYEEEE. Trimming cost V 2 bases and J 0 bases; bases outside gene matches: 2. CDR3 in DNA: TGTGCCAGCAGCTTTAGACAGGGGAGCACAGATACGCAGTATTTT. It yields the protein CASSFRQGSTDTQYF.

V usage is TRBV27 and J usage is TRBJ2-3; 9 bases align to TRBD1. The CDR3 consists of 16 residues. The V and J ends lost 1 base and 2 bases, in that order; junction bases with no gene match: 4. Germline V gene sequence: CDR1 MNHEY, CDR2 SMNVEV (reference sequence). The CDR3 nucleotides are TGTGCCAGCAGTTTATTGACAGGGGGTTTCACAGATACGCAGTATTTT. This sequence encodes CASSLLTGGFTDTQYF.

The chain uses TRBV18 and TRBJ1-4; no firm D call. CDR1 is KGHSH, CDR2 LQKENI, per germline. The CDR3 has 15 amino acids. The V gene lost 3 bases and the J gene lost 0 bases, with 8 bases spanning the gap. Here the CDR3 DNA reads TGTGCCAGCTCACCCTCGCAGTCAACTAATGAAAAACTGTTTTTT. It encodes CASSPSQSTNEKLFF.

The rearrangement joins TRBV18 to TRBJ2-5; D is ambiguous. Between the trimmed V and J ends, which lost 6 bases and 2 bases, there was a span of 10 bases. Germline values: CDR1 KGHSH, CDR2 LQKENI. CDR3 length: 13 amino acids. This CDR3 reads CASSRTRQETQYF. DNA of the CDR3: TGTGCCAGCTCCCGTACCCGGCAAGAGACCCAGTACTTC.

V is TRBV7-6 and J is TRBJ1-6; D is unresolved. The ends were cut back, 6 bases at V and 4 bases at J, with 4 bases in the middle. Germline CDR1 SGHVS, CDR2 FNYEAQ. The CDR3 is made up of 12 amino acids. CDR3 nucleotide sequence: TGTGCCAGCAGTCTATATAATTCACCCCTCCACTTT. As protein: CASSLYNSPLHF.

This clone was detected only once. The CDR3 DNA follows: TGTGCCAGCAGCCCGAGGGGGCAAGCTAACTATGGCTACACCTTC. Its translation: CASSPRGQANYGYTF. The V gene is TRBV4-2, the J gene TRBJ1-2, with 7 bases fitting TRBD1. V trimming: 4 bases; J trimming: 0 bases; junction bases outside the gene matches: 5. Germline V lookup: CDR1 LGHNA, CDR2 YNFKEQ. The CDR3 contains 15 residues.

The chain couples TRBV5-4 to TRBJ2-5; D might be TRBD1 (6 bases). This CDR3 is built from 13 residues. V dropped 7 bases and J dropped 1 base, with 11 bases sitting between them. Germline V CDR1 and CDR2: SGHNT, YYREEE (reference sequence). The CDR3 reads CASQGSPQETQYF. CDR3 coding DNA: TGTGCCAGCCAGGGGAGCCCCCAAGAGACCCAGTACTTC.

The chain employs TRBV5-4 and TRBJ2-3; the match to TRBD2 covers 10 bases. CDR3 length: 15 residues. The V gene end was trimmed by 4 bases and the J gene end by 0 bases; junction bases not matched to a gene: 2. Germline V gene data show CDR1 as SGHNT and CDR2 as YYREEE (reference sequence). The CDR3 here is CASSLSGRSTDTQYF. DNA for the CDR3: TGTGCCAGCAGCCTTAGCGGGAGGAGCACAGATACGCAGTATTTT.

The J gene is TRBJ2-1, the V gene TRBV6-5; 9 nucleotides line up with TRBD2. Per the germline V gene, CDR1 is MNHEY and CDR2 is SVGAGI. V gave up 4 bases and J gave up 9 bases; unmatched junction bases: 13. The CDR3 loop spans 16 amino acids. The CDR3 spells CASSSLASGMGGEQFF. DNA for the CDR3: TGTGCCAGCAGTTCCCTTGCTAGCGGGATGGGAGGTGAGCAGTTCTTC.

The chain uses TRBV21-1 and TRBJ1-5; TRBD1, the table's D call, was not compared with the DNA. TRBV21-1 is designated a pseudogene. This CDR3 has 21 amino acids. The CDR3 loop reads CASSKKALDRGRDYSNQPQHF. CDR3 in DNA: TGTGCCAGCAGCAAAAAGGCCCTGGACAGGGGAAGGGATTATAGCAATCAGCCCCAGCATTTT.

The table lists this clone with a few counts. The CDR3 DNA follows: TGTGCCAGCAGGCAGGGGGCTTTATCAGTCACTGAAGCTTTCTTT. Amino acids: CASRQGALSVTEAFF. The V call is TRBV6-1, the J call TRBJ1-1, with TRBD1 matching over 8 bases. This CDR3 has 15 residues. From germline, CDR1 is MNHNS and CDR2 SASEGT. The V segment lost 6 bases and the J segment 4 bases; nucleotides outside the gene matches: 10.

The chain has TRBV9 and TRBJ2-5; 8 bases are a match to TRBD2. V shed 2 bases and J 4 bases; nucleotides not matched to a gene: 7. Germline V CDR1 and CDR2: SGDLS, YYNGEE. The CDR3 is 15 amino acids. This CDR3 reads CASSVAGGRGETQYF. The CDR3 DNA reads TGTGCCAGCAGCGTTGCGGGGGGTAGGGGAGAGACCCAGTACTTC.

The V and J genes are TRBV6-1 and TRBJ1-2, with TRBD1 matching over 8 bases. The germline V gene has CDR1 MNHNS and CDR2 SASEGT. V gave up 4 bases and J gave up 4 bases; unmatched junction bases: 8. The CDR3 runs to 15 residues. CDR3 amino acids: CASSAETGARYGYTF. For the CDR3, the DNA is TGTGCCAGCAGTGCCGAGACAGGGGCCCGCTATGGCTACACCTTC.

The V call is TRBV19, the J call TRBJ2-1; TRBD2 matches at 12 bases. CDR1 LNHDA and CDR2 SQIVND come from the germline V gene (reference sequence). V lost 7 bases to trimming and J lost 7 bases; unmatched junction nucleotides: 5. The CDR3 runs to 14 residues. The CDR3 DNA reads as TGTGCCAGTAAGGGGCTAGCGGGAGGGAATGAGCAGTTCTTC. Translating it yields CASKGLAGGNEQFF.

This chain connects TRBV28 to TRBJ2-7; 7 bases agree with TRBD1. The germline V gene encodes CDR1 MDHEN and CDR2 SYDVKM. CDR3 length: 14 residues. The junction had 7 bases not matched to a gene; V was cut back by 5 bases and J by 3 bases. CDR3: CASSPGQVLYEQYF. Here the CDR3 DNA reads TGTGCCAGCAGTCCAGGACAGGTCCTCTACGAGCAGTACTTC.

This chain connects TRBV9 to TRBJ2-2, with 10 bases that match TRBD1. CDR1 is SGDLS, CDR2 YYNGEE, per germline. CDR3 length equals 17 residues. V lost 3 bases, J lost 6 bases, and 11 bases stayed unmatched. The chain's CDR3 is CASSGYRGTGDPGELFF. CDR3 DNA sequence: TGTGCCAGCAGCGGGTACCGGGGGACAGGGGATCCCGGGGAGCTGTTTTTT.

V gene TRBV11-2 combines with J gene TRBJ1-3; the D gene is possibly TRBD1 (5 bases). The CDR3 loop spans 14 amino acids. Looked up from germline, CDR1 is SGHAT and CDR2 is FQNNGV. Trimming removed 1 base at V and 1 base at J, with 5 bases between. The CDR3: CASSLAGSGNTIYF. The CDR3, as DNA: TGTGCCAGCAGCTTAGCAGGGTCTGGAAACACCATATATTTT. The whole variable domain, filled in from reference TRBV11-2 and TRBJ1-3, reads EAGVAQSPRYKIIEKRQSVAFWCNPISGHATLYWYQQILGQGPKLLIQFQNNGVVDDSQLPKDRFSAERLKGVDSTLKIQPAKLEDSAVYLCASSLAGSGNTIYFGEGSWLTVV.

The chain employs TRBV28 and TRBJ2-7; 7 bases are a match to TRBD1. The length of the CDR3 is 13 residues. Germline CDR1 is MDHEN and CDR2 is SYDVKM. V shed 0 bases, J shed 6 bases, and the junction held 2 bases outside the gene matches. The CDR3 nucleotides are TGTGCCAGCAGTTTATGGGACAGGCGCGAGCAGTACTTC. It translates to CASSLWDRREQYF.

In its sample, this clone was seen a few times. The rearrangement joins TRBV5-1 to TRBJ1-1, with TRBD1 as a possible D gene (6 bases). Germline values: CDR1 SGHRS, CDR2 YFSETQ. With 0 bases removed from V and 4 bases from J, the gap between germline ends came to 10 bases. The length of the CDR3 is 14 residues. The CDR3 is CASSLEGQSTEAFF. CDR3 nucleotides: TGCGCCAGCAGCTTGGAGGGACAAAGCACTGAAGCTTTCTTT.

The chain joins TRBV18 to TRBJ2-7; 7 bases match TRBD2. With 3 bases clipped from V and 3 bases from J, the junction kept 17 bases outside the gene matches. CDR3 size: 18 residues. The V gene's germline CDR1 is KGHSH and CDR2 LQKENI. In DNA, the CDR3 is TGTGCCAGCTCACCTTACGGGACTACTCAGAGTGCGTTCTACGAGCAGTACTTC. It is translated as CASSPYGTTQSAFYEQYF. The full variable domain, in which reference TRBV18 and TRBJ2-7 provide the parts outside the CDR3, is NAGVMQNPRHLVRRRGQEARLRCSPMKGHSHVYWYRQLPEEGLKFMVYLQKENIIDESGMPKERFSAEFPKEGPSILRIQQVVRGDSAAYFCASSPYGTTQSAFYEQYFGPGTRLTVT.

The gene calls are TRBV28 and TRBJ1-2; D is uncertain. Germline V lookup: CDR1 MDHEN, CDR2 SYDVKM. CDR3 size: 13 residues. Trimming left V 3 bases short and J 5 bases short, with 10 bases between. CDR3 sequence (DNA): TGTGCCAGCAGTTTCGGGGTCCGGTATGGCTACACCTTC. It translates to CASSFGVRYGYTF.

This clone was counted once. The chain joins TRBV5-1 to TRBJ1-1; D call uncertain. This CDR3 region has 14 residues. Germline V lookup: CDR1 SGHRS, CDR2 YFSETQ. Trimming removed 5 bases at V and 1 base at J, with 12 bases between. CDR3 in amino acids: CASRAHTANTEAFF. In nucleotides, the CDR3 is TGCGCCAGCAGGGCTCATACAGCGAACACTGAAGCTTTCTTT.

The chain has TRBV7-8 and TRBJ2-3; D is perhaps TRBD2 (5 bases). Germline V gene sequence: CDR1 SGHVS, CDR2 FQNEAQ. V gave up 2 bases and J gave up 5 bases, with 11 bases separating them. CDR3 length: 14 residues. The CDR3 is CASSLTRGKDTQYF. The CDR3 DNA is TGTGCCAGCAGCTTAACTCGGGGAAAAGATACGCAGTATTTT.

This clone was seen only once. The rearrangement uses TRBV7-6 and TRBJ2-3; D remains unclear. Germline V gene lookup returns CDR1 SGHVS and CDR2 FNYEAQ. CDR3 size: 13 residues. V was trimmed by 2 bases and J by 1 base, leaving 4 bases between them. The CDR3 DNA reads TGTGCCAGCAGCTTAAAGCGCACAGATACGCAGTATTTT. Translating it yields CASSLKRTDTQYF.

In regard to this clone: The same CDR3 can be traced to other DNA sequences in this sample. This chain links TRBV4-1 with TRBJ1-4; 8 bases line up with TRBD1. The CDR3 is 19 residues long. The V segment lost 4 bases and the J segment 2 bases; nucleotides outside the gene matches: 15. Looked up from germline, CDR1 is MGHRA and CDR2 is YSYEKL. CDR3 sequence reads: CASSLPNRQGQSTNEKLFF. The CDR3 DNA reads as TGCGCCAGCAGCCTTCCCAATCGACAGGGGCAGTCTACTAATGAAAAACTGTTTTTT.

This clone was picked up one time. The rearrangement uses TRBV5-4 and TRBJ2-7; 8 positions agree with TRBD1. V was clipped by 3 bases and J by 2 bases; unmatched bases: 7. Germline loops: CDR1 SGHNT, CDR2 YYREEE (reference sequence). This CDR3 is built from 15 residues. The CDR3 DNA is TGTGCCAGCAGCTCCCAACGGACAGGGACCTACGAGCAGTACTTC. Translating gives CASSSQRTGTYEQYF.

The table lists this clone with a few counts. The V call is TRBV6-6, the J call TRBJ1-2; TRBD1 might be the D (5 bases). Trimming removed 4 bases at V and 3 bases at J, with 12 bases between. The germline V gene has CDR1 MNHNY and CDR2 SVGAGI (reference sequence). This CDR3 has 14 residues. The CDR3 is CASSSGLGDYGYTF. The CDR3 DNA is TGTGCCAGCAGTTCAGGGTTAGGGGACTATGGCTACACCTTC.

The chain is built from TRBV30 and TRBJ2-3, with no clear D. Germline V gene lookup returns CDR1 GTSNPN and CDR2 SVGIG (reference sequence). The CDR3 is 14 residues long. Between the trimmed V and J ends, which lost 5 bases and 3 bases, there was a span of 15 bases. The CDR3 loop reads CAWRRDFGTDTQYF. The CDR3 nucleotides read TGTGCCTGGCGTCGAGACTTCGGGACAGATACGCAGTATTTT.

This clone occurred once. The chain carries TRBV4-3 and TRBJ2-1, with D unclear. Trimming pared 4 bases from V and 5 bases from J, leaving 3 bases between. Germline CDR1 reads LGHNA; CDR2 reads YSLEER. The CDR3 runs 11 residues. The CDR3 sequence is CASSRNNEQFF. CDR3 in DNA: TGCGCCAGCAGCCGTAACAATGAGCAGTTCTTC.

The V gene is TRBV10-3, the J gene TRBJ1-2; D is possibly TRBD1 (6 bases). This CDR3 has 13 residues. V was cut by 6 bases and J by 8 bases, with 16 bases left in between. The germline V gene has CDR1 ENHRY and CDR2 SYGVKD. CDR3 sequence reads: CAISPGGDTGYTF. DNA for the CDR3: TGTGCCATCAGCCCCGGGGGGGACACAGGCTACACCTTC.

The chain links TRBV6-5 to TRBJ2-1; TRBD1 aligns across 10 bases. This CDR3 is built from 12 residues. J was trimmed by 9 bases and V by 10 bases; bases with no gene match: 6. Germline V gives CDR1 MNHEY, CDR2 SVGAGI. The DNA for the CDR3 is TGTGCCACGGGACAGGGGTGGCGTGAGCAGTTCTTC. Amino acids: CATGQGWREQFF.

The chain combines TRBV6-1 with TRBJ1-1; possibly TRBD1 for D (6 bases). This CDR3 spans 14 amino acids. CDR1 is MNHNS, CDR2 SASEGT, per germline. Trimming cost V 8 bases and J 0 bases, with 13 bases left between them. The CDR3 region is CASHLDRLNTEAFF. In DNA form, the CDR3 reads TGTGCCAGCCACTTAGACAGGTTGAACACTGAAGCTTTCTTT.